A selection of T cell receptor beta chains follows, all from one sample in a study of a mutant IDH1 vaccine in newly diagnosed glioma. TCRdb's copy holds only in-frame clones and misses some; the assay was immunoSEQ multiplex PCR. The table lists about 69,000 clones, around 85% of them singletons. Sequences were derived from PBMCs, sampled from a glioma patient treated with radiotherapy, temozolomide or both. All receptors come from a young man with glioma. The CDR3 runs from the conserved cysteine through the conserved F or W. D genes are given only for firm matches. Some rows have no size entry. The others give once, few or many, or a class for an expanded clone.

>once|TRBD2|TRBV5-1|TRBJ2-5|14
CASSLEGGEETQYF
TGCGCCAGCAGCTTGGAGGGAGGGGAAGAGACCCAGTACTTC
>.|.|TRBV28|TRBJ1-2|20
CASSLPRFRRQTKGVYGYTF
TGTGCCAGCAGTTTACCACGGTTTCGGAGACAGACTAAAGGGGTCTATGGCTACACCTTC
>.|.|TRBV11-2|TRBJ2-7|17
CASSLTVGSSAPYEQYF
TGTGCCAGCAGCCTAACGGTAGGGTCTAGCGCTCCCTACGAGCAGTACTTC
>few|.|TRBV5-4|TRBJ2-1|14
CASSLLLAGDEQFF
TGTGCCAGCAGCTTGTTGCTAGCAGGCGATGAGCAGTTCTTC
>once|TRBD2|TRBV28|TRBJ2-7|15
CASSLYSGETYEQYF
TGTGCCAGCAGTTTGTATAGCGGGGAGACCTACGAGCAGTACTTC
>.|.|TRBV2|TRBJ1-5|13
CASMVRANQPQHF
TGTGCCAGCATGGTCAGGGCGAATCAGCCCCAGCATTTT
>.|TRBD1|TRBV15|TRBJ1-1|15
CATSRDRQGATEAFF
TGTGCCACCAGCAGAGATCGACAGGGGGCGACTGAAGCTTTCTTT
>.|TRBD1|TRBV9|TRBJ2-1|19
CASSAETLTGDRTYNEQFF
TGTGCCAGCAGCGCAGAAACACTTACTGGGGACAGAACCTACAATGAGCAGTTCTTC
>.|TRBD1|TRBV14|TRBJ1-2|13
CASSSQGDYGYTF
TGTGCCAGCAGCTCTCAGGGGGACTATGGCTACACCTTC
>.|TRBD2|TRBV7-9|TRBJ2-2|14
CASSTGRGPGELFF
TGTGCCAGCAGCACGGGGAGGGGACCCGGGGAGCTGTTTTTT
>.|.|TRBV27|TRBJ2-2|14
CASSLGRLTGELFF
TGTGCCAGCAGTTTAGGCAGGTTAACCGGGGAGCTGTTTTTT
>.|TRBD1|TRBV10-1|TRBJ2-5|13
CASTRGLGETQYF
TGCGCCAGCACCAGGGGGCTGGGGGAGACCCAGTACTTC
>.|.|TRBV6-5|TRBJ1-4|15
CASIHEGGPNEKLFF
TGTGCCAGCATCCACGAGGGGGGTCCTAATGAAAAACTGTTTTTT
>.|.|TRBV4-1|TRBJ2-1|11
CASSHGIEQFF
TGCGCCAGCAGCCACGGGATTGAGCAGTTCTTC
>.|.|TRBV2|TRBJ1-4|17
CASLQGLGLELDEKLFF
TGTGCCAGCCTGCAGGGGTTAGGATTGGAATTGGATGAAAAACTGTTTTTT
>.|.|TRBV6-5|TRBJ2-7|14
CASSQKTGPSEQYF
TGTGCCAGCAGCCAAAAAACAGGGCCGAGCGAGCAGTACTTC
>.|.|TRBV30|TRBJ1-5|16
CAWSPDRTNSNQPQHF
TGTGCCTGGAGTCCAGACAGGACTAATAGCAATCAGCCCCAGCATTTT
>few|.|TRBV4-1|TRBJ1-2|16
CASSQDPLGVNDGYTF
TGCGCCAGCAGCCAAGATCCCCTGGGGGTTAATGACGGCTACACCTTC
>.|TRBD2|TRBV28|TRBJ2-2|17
CASNHLDGGSGAGELFF
TGTGCCAGCAACCACCTGGACGGGGGGTCGGGCGCCGGGGAGCTGTTTTTT
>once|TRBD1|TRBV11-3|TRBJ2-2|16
CASSTWETGARGELFF
TGTGCCAGCAGCACATGGGAGACAGGGGCGCGGGGGGAGCTGTTTTTT
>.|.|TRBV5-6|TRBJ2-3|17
CATTRGRAGYYTDTQYF
TGTGCCACTACACGGGGCCGGGCAGGGTATTACACAGATACGCAGTATTTT
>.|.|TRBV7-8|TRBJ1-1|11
CASSLGTEAFF
TGTGCCAGCAGCTTAGGGACTGAAGCTTTCTTT
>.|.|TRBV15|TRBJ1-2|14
CATSREGVGYGYTF
TGTGCCACCAGCAGAGAGGGGGTAGGCTATGGCTACACCTTC
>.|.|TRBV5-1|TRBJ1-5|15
CASSLSGLGNQPQHF
TGCGCCAGCAGCTTGTCAGGGCTTGGCAATCAGCCCCAGCATTTT
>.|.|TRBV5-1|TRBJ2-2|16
CASSYGATSNTGELFF
TGCGCCAGCAGTTACGGAGCCACGTCGAACACCGGGGAGCTGTTTTTT
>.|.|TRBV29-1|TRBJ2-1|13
CSVGQTSLNEQFF
TGCAGCGTCGGTCAGACAAGCCTCAATGAGCAGTTCTTC
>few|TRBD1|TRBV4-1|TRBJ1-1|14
CASSYGQGATEAFF
TGCGCCAGCAGCTACGGACAGGGGGCCACTGAAGCTTTCTTT
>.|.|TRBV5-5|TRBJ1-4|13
CASSLRGQEKLFF
TGTGCCAGCAGCTTGCGAGGCCAGGAAAAACTGTTTTTT
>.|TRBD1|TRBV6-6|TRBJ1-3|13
CASSYTGADTIYF
TGTGCCAGCAGTTACACAGGGGCTGACACCATATATTTT
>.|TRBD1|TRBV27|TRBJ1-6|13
CASGKDRGSPLHF
TGTGCCAGCGGTAAGGACAGGGGTTCACCCCTCCACTTT
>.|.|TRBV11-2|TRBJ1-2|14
CASSPGQTYYGYTF
TGTGCCAGCAGCCCCGGACAGACGTACTATGGCTACACCTTC
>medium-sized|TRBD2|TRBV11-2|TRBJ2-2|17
CASSLGTSGANTGELFF
TGTGCCAGCAGCTTAGGGACTAGCGGGGCGAACACCGGGGAGCTGTTTTTT
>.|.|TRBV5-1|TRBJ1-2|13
CASSLGGSYGYTF
TGCGCCAGCAGCTTGGGCGGGAGCTATGGCTACACCTTC
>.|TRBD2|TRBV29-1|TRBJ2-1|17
CSVERVGLAGGRNEQFF
TGCAGCGTAGAACGGGTGGGACTAGCGGGGGGGCGGAATGAGCAGTTCTTC
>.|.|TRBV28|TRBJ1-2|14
CASSLVRVNYGYTF
TGTGCCAGCAGTTTAGTGCGGGTAAACTATGGCTACACCTTC
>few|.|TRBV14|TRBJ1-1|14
CASSPLEQNTEAFF
TGTGCCAGCAGCCCTCTGGAACAGAACACTGAAGCTTTCTTT
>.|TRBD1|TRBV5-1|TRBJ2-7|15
CASSFAQGMPYEQYF
TGCGCCAGCAGCTTCGCACAGGGGATGCCCTACGAGCAGTACTTC
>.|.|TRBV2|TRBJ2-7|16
CASSEGSGLVQSEQYF
TGTGCCAGCAGTGAAGGGTCGGGCTTAGTACAAAGCGAGCAGTACTTC
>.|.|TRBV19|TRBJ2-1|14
CASSIVSRGAEQFF
TGTGCCAGTAGTATAGTAAGTCGGGGGGCTGAGCAGTTCTTC
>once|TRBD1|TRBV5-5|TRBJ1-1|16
CASSFYRGGMNTEAFF
TGTGCCAGCAGCTTTTACAGGGGTGGGATGAACACTGAAGCTTTCTTT
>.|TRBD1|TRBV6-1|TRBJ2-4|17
CASSGTGRNLAKNIQYF
TGTGCCAGCAGTGGGACAGGGAGAAACTTAGCCAAAAACATTCAGTACTTC
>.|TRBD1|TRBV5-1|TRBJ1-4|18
CASSLNSGTGFPNEKLFF
TGCGCCAGCAGCTTAAACTCCGGGACAGGGTTCCCTAATGAAAAACTGTTTTTT
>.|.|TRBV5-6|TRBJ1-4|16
CASSRLIERVDEKLFF
TGTGCCAGCAGCCGCCTAATCGAGAGGGTTGATGAAAAACTGTTTTTT
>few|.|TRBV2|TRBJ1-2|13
CASSILDIYGYTF
TGTGCCAGCAGTATTCTAGATATCTATGGCTACACCTTC
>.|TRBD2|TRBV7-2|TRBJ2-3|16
CASSSTAGASTDTQYF
TGTGCCAGCAGCTCCACAGCGGGGGCGAGCACAGATACGCAGTATTTT
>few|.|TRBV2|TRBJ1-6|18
CASSDVLGAGSGRSPLHF
TGTGCCAGCAGTGACGTACTAGGGGCAGGGAGCGGACGTTCACCCCTCCACTTT
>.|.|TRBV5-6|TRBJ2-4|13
CASSLAGRNIQYF
TGTGCCAGCAGCTTGGCAGGGAGAAACATTCAGTACTTC
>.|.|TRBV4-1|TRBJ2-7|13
CASSQDRNYEQYF
TGCGCCAGCAGCCAAGACAGGAACTACGAGCAGTACTTC
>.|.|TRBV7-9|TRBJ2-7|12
CASSLGSYEQYF
TGTGCCAGCAGCTTAGGGTCCTACGAGCAGTACTTC
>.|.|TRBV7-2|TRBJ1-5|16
CASSSLHHRVGQPQHF
TGTGCCAGCAGCTCCCTACACCACAGGGTTGGGCAGCCCCAGCATTTT
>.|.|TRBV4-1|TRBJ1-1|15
CASSLGDEMNTEAFF
TGCGCCAGCAGCCTGGGAGACGAAATGAACACTGAAGCTTTCTTT